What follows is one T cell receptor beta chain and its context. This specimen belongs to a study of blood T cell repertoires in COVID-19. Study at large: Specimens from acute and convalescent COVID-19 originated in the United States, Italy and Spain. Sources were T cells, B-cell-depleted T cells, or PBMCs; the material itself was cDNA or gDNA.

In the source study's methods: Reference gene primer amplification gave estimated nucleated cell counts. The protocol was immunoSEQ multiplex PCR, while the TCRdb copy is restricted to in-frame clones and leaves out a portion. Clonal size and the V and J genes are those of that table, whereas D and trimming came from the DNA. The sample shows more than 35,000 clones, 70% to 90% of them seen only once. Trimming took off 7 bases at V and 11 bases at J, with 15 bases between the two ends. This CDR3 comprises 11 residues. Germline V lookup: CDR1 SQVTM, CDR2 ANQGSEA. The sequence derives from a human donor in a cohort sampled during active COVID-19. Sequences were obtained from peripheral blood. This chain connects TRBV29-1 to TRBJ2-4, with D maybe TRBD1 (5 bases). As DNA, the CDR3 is TGCAGCGCTGTCTTCCTAGGGGTTCAGTACTTC. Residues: CSAVFLGVQYF.